This TCR beta chain was sequenced during a study of cytomegalovirus exposure and HLA in healthy donors. These donors were members of the roughly 120-subject validation cohort, a group separate from the approximately 700-subject first cohort. Clones were read by immunoSEQ multiplex PCR, and TCRdb kept only the in-frame ones, dropping some. In the table there are about 63,000 clones, roughly nine tenths of which are singletons. The sequencing input was PBMCs. This TCR came from a woman aged 18-29 years in good health and CMV-seronegative.

The CDR3 loop is CACSTTQGAFFGYTF. CDR3 DNA sequence: TGTGCCTGTTCCACTACACAGGGGGCATTCTTTGGCTACACCTTC. The rearrangement uses TRBV30 and TRBJ1-2, with 9 bases fitting TRBD1. The junction had 15 bases not matched to a gene; V was cut back by 6 bases and J by 7 bases. The CDR3 contains 15 residues. Per the germline V gene, CDR1 is GTSNPN and CDR2 is SVGIG (reference sequence).